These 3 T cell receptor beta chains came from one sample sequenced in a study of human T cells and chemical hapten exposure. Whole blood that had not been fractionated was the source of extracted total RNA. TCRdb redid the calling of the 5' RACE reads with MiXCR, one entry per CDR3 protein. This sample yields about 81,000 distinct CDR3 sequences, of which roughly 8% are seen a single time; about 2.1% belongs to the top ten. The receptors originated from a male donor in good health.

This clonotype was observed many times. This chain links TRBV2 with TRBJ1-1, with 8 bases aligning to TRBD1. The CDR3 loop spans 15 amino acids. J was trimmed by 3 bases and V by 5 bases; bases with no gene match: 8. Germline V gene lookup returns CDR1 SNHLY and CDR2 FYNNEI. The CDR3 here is CASSTRDRPDTEAFF. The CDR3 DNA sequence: TGTGCCAGCAGTACCCGGGACAGGCCAGACACTGAAGCTTTCTTT.

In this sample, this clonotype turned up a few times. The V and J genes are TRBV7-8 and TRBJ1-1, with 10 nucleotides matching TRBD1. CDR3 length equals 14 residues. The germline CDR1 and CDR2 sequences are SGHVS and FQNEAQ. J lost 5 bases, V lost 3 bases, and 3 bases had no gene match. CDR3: CASSLGQGRTEAFF. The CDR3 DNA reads TGTGCCAGCAGCTTGGGACAGGGGAGGACTGAAGCTTTCTTT.

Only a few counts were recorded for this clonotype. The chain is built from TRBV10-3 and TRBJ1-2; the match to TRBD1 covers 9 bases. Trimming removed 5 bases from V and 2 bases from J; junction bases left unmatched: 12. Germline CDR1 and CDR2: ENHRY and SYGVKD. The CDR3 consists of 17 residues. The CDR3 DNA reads TGTGCCATCAGTCCCGTCGGACAGGGGAGATTAAACTATGGCTACACCTTC. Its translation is CAISPVGQGRLNYGYTF.